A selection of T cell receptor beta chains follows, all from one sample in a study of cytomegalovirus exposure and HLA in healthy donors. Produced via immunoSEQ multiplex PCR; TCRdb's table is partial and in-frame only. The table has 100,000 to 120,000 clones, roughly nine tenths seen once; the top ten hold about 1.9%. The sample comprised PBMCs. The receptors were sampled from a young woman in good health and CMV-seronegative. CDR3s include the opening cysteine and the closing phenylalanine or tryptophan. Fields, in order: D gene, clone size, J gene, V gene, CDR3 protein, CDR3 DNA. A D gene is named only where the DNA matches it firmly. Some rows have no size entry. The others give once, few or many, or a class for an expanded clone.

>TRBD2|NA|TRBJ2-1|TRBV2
CASKAGDGDEQFF
TGTGCCAGCAAAGCGGGAGACGGCGATGAGCAGTTCTTC
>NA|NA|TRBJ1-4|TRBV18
CASSPRRQDGEKLFF
TGTGCCAGCTCACCAAGGAGACAGGACGGGGAAAAACTGTTTTTT
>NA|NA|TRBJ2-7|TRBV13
CASSTYYEQYF
TGTGCCAGCAGCACCTACTACGAGCAGTACTTC
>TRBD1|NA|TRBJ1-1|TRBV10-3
CAISDPEGQGSEAFF
TGTGCCATCAGTGACCCTGAGGGACAGGGAAGTGAAGCTTTCTTT
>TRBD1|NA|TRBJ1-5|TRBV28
CASSSPGQPDQPQHF
TGTGCCAGCAGTTCCCCGGGACAGCCAGATCAGCCCCAGCATTTT
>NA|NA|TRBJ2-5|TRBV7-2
CASSLTGPGETQYF
TGTGCCAGCAGCCTAACAGGGCCGGGGGAGACCCAGTACTTC
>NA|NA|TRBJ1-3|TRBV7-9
CASSRTPGNTIYF
TGTGCCAGCAGCCGGACACCTGGAAACACCATATATTTT
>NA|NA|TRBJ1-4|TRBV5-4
CASSAEGLDRPVYF
TGTGCCAGCAGCGCCGAGGGGTTAGACAGGCCCGTCTATTTT
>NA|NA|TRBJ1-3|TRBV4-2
CASSQGRSNIGNTIYF
TGTGCCAGCAGCCAAGGGAGGAGCAACATAGGAAACACCATATATTTT
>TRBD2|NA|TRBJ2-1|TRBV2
CASSPPQLAGGSNEQFF
TGTGCCAGCAGCCCGCCACAGTTAGCGGGGGGTTCCAATGAGCAGTTCTTC
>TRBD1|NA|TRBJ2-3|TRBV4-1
CASQPTGGPTDTQYF
TGCGCCAGCCAGCCTACAGGGGGCCCCACAGATACGCAGTATTTT
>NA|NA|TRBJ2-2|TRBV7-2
CASSPTGELFF
TGTGCCAGCAGCCCGACCGGGGAGCTGTTTTTT
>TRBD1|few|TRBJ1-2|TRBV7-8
CASSVGRTGLEGYTF
TGTGCCAGCTCGGTGGGACGGACAGGGCTAGAGGGCTACACCTTC
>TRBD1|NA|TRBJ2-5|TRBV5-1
CASSLGTGREETQYF
TGCGCCAGCAGCTTGGGGACAGGGCGTGAAGAGACCCAGTACTTC
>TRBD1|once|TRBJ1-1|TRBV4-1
CASSRTGGTEAFF
TGCGCCAGCAGCCGAACAGGGGGCACTGAAGCTTTCTTT
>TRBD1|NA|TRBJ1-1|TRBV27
CASSSDRDLWEAFF
TGTGCCAGCAGTTCCGACAGGGACCTTTGGGAAGCTTTCTTT
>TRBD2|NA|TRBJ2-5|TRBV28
CASSLWGLAGGRMNWETQYF
TGTGCCAGCAGTTTATGGGGACTAGCGGGAGGGCGGATGAATTGGGAGACCCAGTACTTC
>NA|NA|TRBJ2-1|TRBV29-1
CSVEVRGMDEQFF
TGCAGCGTTGAAGTAAGGGGGATGGATGAGCAGTTCTTC
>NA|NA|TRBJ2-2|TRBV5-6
CASSFTVTGELFF
TGTGCCAGCAGCTTTACAGTGACCGGGGAGCTGTTTTTT
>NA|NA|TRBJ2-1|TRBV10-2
CASSESPPRGFF
TGCGCCAGCAGTGAGTCGCCTCCTAGAGGGTTCTTC
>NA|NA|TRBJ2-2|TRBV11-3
CASSSLGGPQNTGELFF
TGTGCCAGCAGCTCCCTGGGGGGACCACAGAACACCGGGGAGCTGTTTTTT
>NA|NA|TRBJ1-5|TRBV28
CASSLLGEGNQPQHF
TGTGCCAGCAGTTTATTAGGGGAAGGCAATCAGCCCCAGCATTTT
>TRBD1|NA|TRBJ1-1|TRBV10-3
CATGQGRGVNTEAFF
TGTGCCACCGGACAGGGCCGCGGGGTGAACACTGAAGCTTTCTTT
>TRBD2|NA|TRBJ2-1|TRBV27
CASTEGTSGISSYNEQFF
TGTGCCAGCACAGAGGGGACTAGCGGGATTAGCTCCTACAATGAGCAGTTCTTC